The entry that follows covers one T cell receptor (beta chain) sequence. This record comes from a study of PD-L1 blockade in urothelial cancer. Study-wide context: Patients began atezolizumab, 1,200 mg intravenously every 3 weeks, at some point between 2013 and 2015. Median T cell yield per blood sample was 141,255 cells.

This CDR3 region has 15 residues. Germline values: CDR1 SGHKS, CDR2 YYEKEE (reference sequence). V lost 2 bases and J lost 3; bases outside the gene matches: 5. Time point noted: pretreatment peripheral blood. Anywhere from 1 to 8 samples came from each patient, spanning pretreatment and on-treatment. Every PCR got spiked synthetic TCR analog templates. Here immunoSEQ multiplex PCR was the method, and the copy in TCRdb shows in-frame clones only, minus some. Of about 130,000 clones in the sample, around 85% were seen once. J is TRBJ2-3 and V is TRBV5-5, with 8 bases aligning to TRBD1. This TCR came from a man aged 45 to 65 with urothelial cancer. The sequencing used PBMCs, collected around atezolizumab (anti-PD-L1) treatment. The CDR3 region has the DNA TGTGCCAGCAGCTTAGGAGACAGGGGTACAGATACGCAGTATTTT. Protein: CASSLGDRGTDTQYF. Complete variable domain (other parts from reference TRBV5-5 and TRBJ2-3): DAGVTQSPTHLIKTRGQQVTLRCSPISGHKSVSWYQQVLGQGPQFIFQYYEKEERGRGNFPDRFSARQFPNYSSELNVNALLLGDSALYLCASSLGDRGTDTQYFGPGTRLTVL.